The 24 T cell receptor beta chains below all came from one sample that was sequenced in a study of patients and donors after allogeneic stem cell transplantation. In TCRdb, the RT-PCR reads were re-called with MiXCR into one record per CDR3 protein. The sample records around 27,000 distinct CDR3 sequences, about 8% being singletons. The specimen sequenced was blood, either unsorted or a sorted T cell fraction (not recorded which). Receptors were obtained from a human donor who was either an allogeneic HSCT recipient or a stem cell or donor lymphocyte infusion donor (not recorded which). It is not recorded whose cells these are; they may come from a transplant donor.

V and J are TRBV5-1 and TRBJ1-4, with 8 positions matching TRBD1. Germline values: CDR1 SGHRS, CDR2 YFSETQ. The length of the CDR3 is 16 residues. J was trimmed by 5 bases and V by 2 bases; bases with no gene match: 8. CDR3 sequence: CASSLTGTGPNEKLFF. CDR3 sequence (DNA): TGCGCCAGCAGCTTAACCGGGACAGGCCCCAATGAAAAACTGTTTTTT.

The CDR3 DNA reads as TGTGCCAGCAGCTTAGGTACGGGACAGGGGAATCAGCCCCAGCATTTT. It specifies CASSLGTGQGNQPQHF. The chain joins TRBV7-9 to TRBJ1-5; 10 nucleotides match TRBD1. There are 16 residues in the CDR3. J lost 4 bases, V lost 1 base, and 4 bases had no gene match. Germline values: CDR1 SEHNR, CDR2 FQNEAQ (reference sequence).

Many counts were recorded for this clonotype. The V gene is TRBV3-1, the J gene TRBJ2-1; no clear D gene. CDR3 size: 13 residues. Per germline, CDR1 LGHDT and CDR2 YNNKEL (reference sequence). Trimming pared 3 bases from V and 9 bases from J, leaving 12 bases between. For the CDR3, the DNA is TGTGCCAGCAGCCATTTGAGTTATGGTGAGCAGTTCTTC. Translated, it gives CASSHLSYGEQFF.

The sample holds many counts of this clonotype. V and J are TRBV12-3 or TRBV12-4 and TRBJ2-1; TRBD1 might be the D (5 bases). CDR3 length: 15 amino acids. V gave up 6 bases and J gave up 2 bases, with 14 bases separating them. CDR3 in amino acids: CASSPQGVAYNEQFF. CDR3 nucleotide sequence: TGTGCCAGCAGCCCCCAGGGTGTCGCCTACAATGAGCAGTTCTTC.

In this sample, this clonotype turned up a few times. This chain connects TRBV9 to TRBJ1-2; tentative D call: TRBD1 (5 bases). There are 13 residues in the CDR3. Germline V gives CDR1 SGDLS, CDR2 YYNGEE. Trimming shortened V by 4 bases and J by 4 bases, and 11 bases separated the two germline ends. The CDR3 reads CASSPGAPYGYTF. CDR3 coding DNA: TGTGCCAGCAGCCCTGGGGCTCCCTATGGCTACACCTTC.

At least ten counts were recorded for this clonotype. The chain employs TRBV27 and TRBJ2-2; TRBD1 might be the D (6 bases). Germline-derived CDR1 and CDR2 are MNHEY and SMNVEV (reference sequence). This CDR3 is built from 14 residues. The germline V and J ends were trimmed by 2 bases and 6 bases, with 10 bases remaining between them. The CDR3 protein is CASSLAGVAGELFF. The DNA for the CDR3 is TGTGCCAGCAGTTTAGCAGGGGTGGCCGGGGAGCTGTTTTTT.

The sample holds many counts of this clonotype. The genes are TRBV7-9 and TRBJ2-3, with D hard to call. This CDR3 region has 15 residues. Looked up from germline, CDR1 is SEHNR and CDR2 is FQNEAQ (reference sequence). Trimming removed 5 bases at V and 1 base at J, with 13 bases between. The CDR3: CASSLRASGTDTQYF. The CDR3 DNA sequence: TGTGCCAGCAGCCTCCGCGCATCCGGCACAGATACGCAGTATTTT.

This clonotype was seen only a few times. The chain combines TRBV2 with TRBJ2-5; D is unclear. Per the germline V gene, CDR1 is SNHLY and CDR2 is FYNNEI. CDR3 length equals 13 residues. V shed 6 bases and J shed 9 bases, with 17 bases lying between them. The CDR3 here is CASSALHPQPQYF. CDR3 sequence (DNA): TGTGCCAGCAGCGCCTTGCATCCCCAGCCCCAGTACTTC.

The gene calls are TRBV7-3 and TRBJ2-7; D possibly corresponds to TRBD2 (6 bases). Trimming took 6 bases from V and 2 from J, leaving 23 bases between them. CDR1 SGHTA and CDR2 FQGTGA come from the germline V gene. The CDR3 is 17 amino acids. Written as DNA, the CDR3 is TGTGCCAGCAGGTATAGACCCGGGACTCGGAACCCCTACGAGCAGTACTTC. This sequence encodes CASRYRPGTRNPYEQYF.

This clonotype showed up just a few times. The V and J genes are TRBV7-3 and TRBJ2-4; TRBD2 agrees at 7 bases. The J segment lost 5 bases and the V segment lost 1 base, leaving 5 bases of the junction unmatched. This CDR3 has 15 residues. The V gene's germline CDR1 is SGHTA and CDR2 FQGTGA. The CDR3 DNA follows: TGTGCCAGCAGCTTAAGGGCGGGGAGGGAAAACATTCAGTACTTC. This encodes CASSLRAGRENIQYF. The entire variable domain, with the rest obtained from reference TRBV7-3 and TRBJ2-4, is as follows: GAGVSQTPSNKVTEKGKYVELRCDPISGHTALYWYRQSLGQGPEFLIYFQGTGAADDSGLPNDRFFAVRPEGSVSTLKIQRTERGDSAVYLCASSLRAGRENIQYFGAGTRLSVL.

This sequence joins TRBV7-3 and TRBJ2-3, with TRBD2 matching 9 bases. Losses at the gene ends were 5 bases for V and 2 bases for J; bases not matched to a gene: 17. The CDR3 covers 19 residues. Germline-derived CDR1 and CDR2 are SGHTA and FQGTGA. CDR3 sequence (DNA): TGTGCCAGCAGCCCATGGGGGGCGGGAGGGCCCCGGACCACAGATACGCAGTATTTT. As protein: CASSPWGAGGPRTTDTQYF.

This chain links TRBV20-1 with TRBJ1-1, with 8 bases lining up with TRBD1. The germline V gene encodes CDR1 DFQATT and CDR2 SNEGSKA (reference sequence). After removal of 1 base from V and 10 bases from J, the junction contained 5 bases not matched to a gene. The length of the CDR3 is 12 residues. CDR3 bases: TGCAGTGCTAGAGCCCTACAGGGGGTAGCTTTCTTT. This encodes CSARALQGVAFF.

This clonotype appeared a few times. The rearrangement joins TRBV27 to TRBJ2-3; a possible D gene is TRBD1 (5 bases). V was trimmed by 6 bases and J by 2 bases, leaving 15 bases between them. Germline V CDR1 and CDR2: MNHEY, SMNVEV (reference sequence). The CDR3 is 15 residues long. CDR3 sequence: CASSPGSYDTDTQYF. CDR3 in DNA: TGTGCCAGCAGCCCAGGGTCATATGACACAGATACGCAGTATTTT.

The CDR3 DNA reads as TGTGCCAGCAGTTCAAATGTAGGAGAGATATTGGATTCACCCCTCCACTTT. Amino acid sequence: CASSSNVGEILDSPLHF. V is TRBV6-5 and J is TRBJ1-6; D ambiguous. Germline lookup yields CDR1 MNHEY and CDR2 SVGAGI. Deletions cut 4 bases from V and 8 bases from J, with 21 bases between. The CDR3 has 17 amino acids.

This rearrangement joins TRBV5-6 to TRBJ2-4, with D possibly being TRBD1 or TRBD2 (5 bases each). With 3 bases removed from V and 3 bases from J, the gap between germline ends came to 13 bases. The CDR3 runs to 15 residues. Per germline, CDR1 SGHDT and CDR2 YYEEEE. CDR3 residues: CASSWGFWGKNIQYF. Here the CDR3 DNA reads TGTGCCAGCAGCTGGGGGTTCTGGGGCAAAAACATTCAGTACTTC. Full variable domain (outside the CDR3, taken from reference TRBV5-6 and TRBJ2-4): DAGVTQSPTHLIKTRGQQVTLRCSPKSGHDTVSWYQQALGQGPQFIFQYYEEEERQRGNFPDRFSGHQFPNYSSELNVNALLLGDSALYLCASSWGFWGKNIQYFGAGTRLSVL.

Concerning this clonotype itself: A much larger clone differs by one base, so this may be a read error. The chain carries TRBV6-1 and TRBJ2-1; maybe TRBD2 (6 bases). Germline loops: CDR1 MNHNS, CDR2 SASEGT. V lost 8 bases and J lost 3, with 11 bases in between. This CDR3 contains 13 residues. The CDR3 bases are TGTGCCAGCCGGGACTCCTTCTACAATGAGCAGTTCTTC. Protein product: CASRDSFYNEQFF.

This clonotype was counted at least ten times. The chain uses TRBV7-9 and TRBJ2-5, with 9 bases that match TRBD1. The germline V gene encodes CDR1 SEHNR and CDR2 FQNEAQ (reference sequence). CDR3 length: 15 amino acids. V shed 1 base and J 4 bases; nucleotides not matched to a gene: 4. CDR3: CASSLEGTGTETQYF. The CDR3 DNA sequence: TGTGCCAGCAGCTTAGAGGGGACAGGGACAGAGACCCAGTACTTC.

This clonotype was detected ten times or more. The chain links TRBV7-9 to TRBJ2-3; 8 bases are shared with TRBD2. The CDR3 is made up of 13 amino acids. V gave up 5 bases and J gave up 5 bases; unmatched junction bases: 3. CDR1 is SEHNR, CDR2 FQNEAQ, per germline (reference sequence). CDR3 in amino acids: CASSGTSGDTQYF. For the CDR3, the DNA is TGTGCCAGCAGCGGGACTAGTGGAGATACGCAGTATTTT.

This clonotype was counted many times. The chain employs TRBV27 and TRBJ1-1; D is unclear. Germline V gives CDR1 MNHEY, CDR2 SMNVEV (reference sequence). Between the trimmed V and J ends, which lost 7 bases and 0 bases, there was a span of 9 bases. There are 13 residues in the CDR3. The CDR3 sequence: CASMYGMNTEAFF. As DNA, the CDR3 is TGTGCCAGCATGTATGGCATGAACACTGAAGCTTTCTTT.

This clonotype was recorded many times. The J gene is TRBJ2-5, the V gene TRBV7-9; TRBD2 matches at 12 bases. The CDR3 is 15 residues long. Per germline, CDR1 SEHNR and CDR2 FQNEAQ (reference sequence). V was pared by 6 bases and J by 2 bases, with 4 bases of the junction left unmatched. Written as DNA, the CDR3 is TGTGCCAGCAGGCCTGGACTAGCGGGGCAAGAGACCCAGTACTTC. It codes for CASRPGLAGQETQYF.

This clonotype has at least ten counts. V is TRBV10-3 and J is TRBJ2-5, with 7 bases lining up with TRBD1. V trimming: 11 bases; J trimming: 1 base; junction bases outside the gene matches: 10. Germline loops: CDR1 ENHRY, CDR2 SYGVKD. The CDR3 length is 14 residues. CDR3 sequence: CASRTGISQETQYF. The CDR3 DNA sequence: TGTGCCTCCCGGACAGGAATCTCCCAAGAGACCCAGTACTTC.

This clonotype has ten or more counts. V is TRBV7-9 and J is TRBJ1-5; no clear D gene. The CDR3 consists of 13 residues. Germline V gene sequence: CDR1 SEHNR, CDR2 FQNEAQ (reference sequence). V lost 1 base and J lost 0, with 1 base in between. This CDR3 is CASSLDSNQPQHF. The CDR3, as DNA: TGTGCCAGCAGCTTAGATAGCAATCAGCCCCAGCATTTT.

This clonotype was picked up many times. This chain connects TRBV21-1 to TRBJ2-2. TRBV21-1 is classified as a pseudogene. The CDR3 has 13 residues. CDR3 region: CASSLGCTGELFF. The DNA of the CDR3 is TGTGCCAGCAGCTTGGGGTGCACCGGGGAGCTGTTTTTT.

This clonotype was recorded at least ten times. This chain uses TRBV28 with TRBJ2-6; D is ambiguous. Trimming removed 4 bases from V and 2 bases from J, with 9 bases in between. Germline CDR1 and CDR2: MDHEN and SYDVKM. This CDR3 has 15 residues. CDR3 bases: TGTGCCAGCAGTTCGACGGCCCCTGGGGCCAACGTCCTGACTTTC. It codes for CASSSTAPGANVLTF. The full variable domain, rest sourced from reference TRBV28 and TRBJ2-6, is DVKVTQSSRYLVKRTGEKVFLECVQDMDHENMFWYRQDPGLGLRLIYFSYDVKMKEKGDIPEGYSVSREKKERFSLILESASTNQTSMYLCASSSTAPGANVLTFGAGSRLTVL.